These 27 T cell receptor beta chains came from one sample sequenced in a study of early stage breast cancer tumors. Produced via immunoSEQ multiplex PCR; TCRdb's table is partial and in-frame only. The table has some 75,000 clones, 65% to 85% seen once. Sequences were obtained from blood. Receptor source: a person between 60 and 69 years old with breast cancer.

The chain employs TRBV29-1 and TRBJ2-1; no definite D call. Germline CDR1 is SQVTM and CDR2 is ANQGSEA. There are 14 residues in the CDR3. The V end was cut by 8 bases, the J end by 9 bases, with 23 bases between. CDR3 in DNA: TGCAGCTCTGGACCACGCCTCACCATCGGTGAGCAGTTCTTC. Its protein is CSSGPRLTIGEQFF.

This chain joins TRBV19 and TRBJ1-1; 7 positions match TRBD1. From germline, CDR1 is LNHDA and CDR2 SQIVND (reference sequence). V was clipped by 4 bases and J by 5 bases; unmatched bases: 7. This CDR3 contains 14 residues. CDR3 amino acids: CASSNDRDKTEAFF. The CDR3 nucleotides are TGTGCCAGTAGTAACGACAGGGATAAGACTGAAGCTTTCTTT. The complete variable domain, with remaining parts taken from reference TRBV19 and TRBJ1-1, reads DGGITQSPKYLFRKEGQNVTLSCEQNLNHDAMYWYRQDPGQGLRLIYYSQIVNDFQKGDIAEGYSVSREKKESFPLTVTSAQKNPTAFYLCASSNDRDKTEAFFGQGTRLTVV.

This chain connects TRBV11-2 to TRBJ2-5; D is undetermined. Trimming removed 2 bases from V and 5 bases from J, with 15 bases in between. This CDR3 is 15 amino acids long. Germline loops: CDR1 SGHAT, CDR2 FQNNGV. CDR3 region: CASSLTTSEWETQYF. CDR3 DNA: TGTGCCAGCAGCTTAACTACCTCTGAGTGGGAGACCCAGTACTTC. The variable domain in full, completed from reference TRBV11-2 and TRBJ2-5, reads EAGVAQSPRYKIIEKRQSVAFWCNPISGHATLYWYQQILGQGPKLLIQFQNNGVVDDSQLPKDRFSAERLKGVDSTLKIQPAKLEDSAVYLCASSLTTSEWETQYFGPGTRLLVL.

The rearrangement uses TRBV2 and TRBJ2-2, with 8 bases fitting TRBD1. The CDR3 length is 14 residues. Trimming at V came to 7 bases and at J to 4 bases, leaving 5 bases not matched to a gene. Germline V gives CDR1 SNHLY, CDR2 FYNNEI. In DNA form, the CDR3 reads TGTGCCAGCAATAGACAGGGGCTCACCGGGGAGCTGTTTTTT. The encoded protein is CASNRQGLTGELFF.

The chain couples TRBV5-1 to TRBJ2-5, with a weak D call TRBD2 (6 bases). CDR1 is SGHRS and CDR2 is YFSETQ in the germline V gene. Trimming cost V 0 bases and J 7 bases, with 16 bases left between them. The CDR3 is 15 residues long. CDR3 sequence: CASSLAPMSSATQYF. CDR3 coding DNA: TGCGCCAGCAGCTTGGCCCCAATGTCTAGCGCGACCCAGTACTTC.

The chain couples TRBV28 to TRBJ1-5, with D uncertain. Trimming left V 6 bases short and J 9 bases short, with 12 bases between. Germline CDR1 is MDHEN and CDR2 is SYDVKM. This CDR3 region has 12 residues. The CDR3 coding sequence is TGTGCCAGCAGACCCTCAGTCGGGCCCCAGCATTTT. Residues: CASRPSVGPQHF.

V and J are TRBV5-6 and TRBJ1-2; D may be TRBD1 (5 bases). The CDR3 sequence is 15 residues long. With 3 bases removed from V and 1 base from J, the gap between germline ends came to 13 bases. Germline values: CDR1 SGHDT, CDR2 YYEEEE. CDR3 amino acids: CASSWGPTDNYGYTF. In DNA form, the CDR3 reads TGTGCCAGCAGCTGGGGCCCAACGGATAACTATGGCTACACCTTC.

The rearrangement links TRBV4-2 to TRBJ1-5; D not certain. The germline V gene has CDR1 LGHNA and CDR2 YNFKEQ. Trimming took 0 bases from V and 0 from J, leaving 12 bases between them. The CDR3 covers 17 residues. This CDR3 reads CASSQEKSTHSNQPQHF. The CDR3 coding sequence is TGTGCCAGCAGCCAAGAAAAATCCACACATAGCAATCAGCCCCAGCATTTT.

This rearrangement joins TRBV5-6 to TRBJ1-6; possible D gene TRBD1, 6 bases. The CDR3 sequence is 17 residues long. Germline V gene data show CDR1 as SGHDT and CDR2 as YYEEEE. V lost 4 bases and J lost 4, with 18 bases in between. In nucleotides, the CDR3 is TGTGCCAGCAGCCCTCGGGGCAGGGGTCCTTATAATTCACCCCTCCACTTT. Its translation: CASSPRGRGPYNSPLHF.

The genes are TRBV18 and TRBJ2-7, with unresolved D. The CDR3 has 14 amino acids. V was cut by 0 bases and J by 2 bases, with 8 bases left in between. In germline, CDR1 is KGHSH, CDR2 LQKENI. This CDR3 is CASSPPSLTYEQYF. The CDR3 DNA is TGTGCCAGCTCACCACCTTCCCTAACCTACGAGCAGTACTTC.

As for this clone: A junction end diverges from the germline sequence, so it may reflect a read error. The chain links TRBV10-3 to TRBJ2-7, with TRBD1 as a possible D gene (5 bases). The CDR3 length is 16 residues. Germline V lookup: CDR1 ENHRY, CDR2 SYGVKD. The CDR3 loop reads CASSGPPDSFSYEQYF. Here the CDR3 DNA reads TGTGCCAGCAGTGGACCTCCCGACAGCTTTTCCTACGAGCAGTACTTC.

The rearrangement uses TRBV28 and TRBJ2-1, with a possible D match to TRBD2 (6 bases). Germline-derived CDR1 and CDR2 are MDHEN and SYDVKM. Trimming took 4 bases from V and 0 from J, leaving 19 bases between them. This CDR3 has 18 residues. The CDR3 nucleotides are TGTGCCAGCAGTTACTCTCCGGGACTGGGGAGCTCCTACAATGAGCAGTTCTTC. Residues: CASSYSPGLGSSYNEQFF.

This clone has more than one count but fewer than ten. The rearrangement links TRBV27 to TRBJ1-2; 8 bases fit TRBD1. The germline V gene has CDR1 MNHEY and CDR2 SMNVEV (reference sequence). V shed 0 bases and J 7 bases; nucleotides not matched to a gene: 4. The CDR3 sequence is 14 residues long. CDR3 in amino acids: CASSLSAGGGGYTF. CDR3 coding DNA: TGTGCCAGCAGTTTATCGGCAGGGGGCGGTGGCTACACCTTC.

The V and J genes are TRBV5-4 and TRBJ1-2; D unclear. This CDR3 is built from 13 residues. V was pared by 7 bases and J by 8 bases, with 18 bases between. Germline CDR1 and CDR2: SGHNT and YYREEE (reference sequence). The CDR3 DNA is TGTGCCAGCGCCCCTCGGGAAGGTAGGGGCTACACCTTC. Translated: CASAPREGRGYTF.

This chain links TRBV4-3 with TRBJ1-3; weak D call: TRBD1 (6 bases). Trimming pared 0 bases from V and 7 bases from J, leaving 13 bases between. Germline V gene lookup returns CDR1 LGHNA and CDR2 YSLEER. The CDR3 has 15 residues. CDR3 protein: CASSQEQGVYNTIYF. CDR3 in DNA: TGCGCCAGCAGCCAAGAACAGGGAGTTTACAACACCATATATTTT.

J is TRBJ2-7 and V is TRBV15; maybe TRBD1 (6 bases). The germline V gene has CDR1 LNHNV and CDR2 YYDKDF (reference sequence). Trimming removed 6 bases from V and 0 bases from J, with 15 bases in between. The CDR3 runs to 15 residues. For the CDR3, the DNA is TGTGCCACCAGAGTAGGAACAGGGCTCTCCTACGAGCAGTACTTC. It is translated as CATRVGTGLSYEQYF.

This chain connects TRBV28 to TRBJ1-2; D unclear. The V end lost 5 bases, the J end lost 0 bases, and 7 bases lay between the germline ends. The length of the CDR3 is 13 residues. Germline lookup yields CDR1 MDHEN and CDR2 SYDVKM. CDR3 in DNA: TGTGCCAGCAGTCCTGCGGCTAACTATGGCTACACCTTC. It translates to CASSPAANYGYTF.

This chain joins TRBV29-1 and TRBJ2-2, with D uncertain. V was shortened by 4 bases and J by 7 bases, with 7 bases between the two germline ends. Germline CDR1 is SQVTM and CDR2 is ANQGSEA. This CDR3 is built from 11 residues. This CDR3 is CSVGRNGELFF. The DNA for the CDR3 is TGCAGCGTTGGAAGAAACGGGGAGCTGTTTTTT.

The chain has TRBV9 and TRBJ2-7; D is unclear. The CDR3 length is 12 residues. V lost 3 bases, J lost 3 bases, and 7 bases lay in between. CDR1 and CDR2 (germline): SGDLS, YYNGEE. The CDR3 region is CASSADGYEQYF. CDR3 DNA sequence: TGTGCCAGCAGCGCGGACGGCTACGAGCAGTACTTC. The full variable domain, completed using reference TRBV9 and TRBJ2-7, is DSGVTQTPKHLITATGQRVTLRCSPRSGDLSVYWYQQSLDQGLQFLIQYYNGEERAKGNILERFSAQQFPDLHSELNLSSLELGDSALYFCASSADGYEQYFGPGTRLTVT.

The chain carries TRBV19 and TRBJ2-1; 7 positions agree with TRBD2. V was pared by 3 bases and J by 7 bases, with 0 bases of the junction left unmatched. This CDR3 contains 12 residues. Germline V CDR1 and CDR2: LNHDA, SQIVND (reference sequence). CDR3 protein: CASSMGGNEQFF. The CDR3 nucleotides are TGTGCCAGTAGTATGGGGGGGAATGAGCAGTTCTTC.

This chain links TRBV7-9 with TRBJ1-5, with TRBD1 matching 10 bases. This CDR3 is built from 16 residues. J gave up 9 bases and V 0 bases, and 8 bases lay outside the gene matches. Per the germline V gene, CDR1 is SEHNR and CDR2 is FQNEAQ (reference sequence). CDR3 region: CASSLALGQGPGPQHF. Written as DNA, the CDR3 is TGTGCCAGCAGCTTAGCGCTGGGACAGGGGCCCGGGCCCCAGCATTTT.

J is TRBJ2-1 and V is TRBV4-1, with D tentatively TRBD1 (5 bases). This CDR3 spans 17 amino acids. Trimming shortened V by 1 base and J by 9 bases, and 22 bases separated the two germline ends. Germline-derived CDR1 and CDR2 are MGHRA and YSYEKL. The CDR3 DNA sequence: TGCGCCAGCAGCCAAGTTAGTACAGGATCGCGTATACGTGAGCAGTTCTTC. Residues: CASSQVSTGSRIREQFF.

This clone has a single count. This sequence joins TRBV18 and TRBJ2-6; possible D gene TRBD2, 5 bases. Trimming pared 11 bases from V and 0 bases from J, leaving 11 bases between. The CDR3 runs to 14 residues. CDR1 is KGHSH and CDR2 is LQKENI in the germline V gene. As DNA, the CDR3 is TGTGCCTCTTCCGGGGACTCTGGGGCCAACGTCCTGACTTTC. Protein: CASSGDSGANVLTF.

The sample holds a few counts of this clone. The chain is built from TRBV7-6 and TRBJ1-5; D remains ambiguous. The V gene lost 1 base and the J gene lost 3 bases, with 1 base spanning the gap. This CDR3 has 12 amino acids. The V gene's germline CDR1 is SGHVS and CDR2 FNYEAQ. The CDR3 sequence is CASSLDNQPQHF. CDR3 DNA: TGTGCCAGCAGCTTAGACAATCAGCCCCAGCATTTT.

CDR3 loop: CASLGTQTDTQYF. The CDR3 bases are TGTGCCAGCTTGGGGACACAAACAGATACGCAGTATTTT. The rearrangement joins TRBV11-1 to TRBJ2-3, with a possible D match to TRBD1 (6 bases). CDR1 is SGHAT, CDR2 FQDESV, per germline (reference sequence). Trimming pared 8 bases from V and 3 bases from J, leaving 12 bases between. The CDR3 spans 13 residues.

Only one count was recorded for this clone. The V and J genes are TRBV9 and TRBJ2-1; perhaps TRBD2 as D (5 bases). V was pared by 0 bases and J by 6 bases, with 10 bases between. Germline loops: CDR1 SGDLS, CDR2 YYNGEE. The CDR3 length is 14 residues. The CDR3 DNA reads TGTGCCAGCAGCGTAGACGGCCTAGCCAATGAGCAGTTCTTC. Translation: CASSVDGLANEQFF.

The chain combines TRBV28 with TRBJ1-1; 11 nucleotides line up with TRBD1. The CDR3 loop spans 17 amino acids. V shed 6 bases and J 0 bases; nucleotides not matched to a gene: 9. Germline loops: CDR1 MDHEN, CDR2 SYDVKM. CDR3 in amino acids: CASSSRTGGWLNTEAFF. CDR3 nucleotide sequence: TGTGCCAGCAGCTCTCGGACAGGGGGCTGGTTGAACACTGAAGCTTTCTTT.